The source of this T cell receptor beta chain is a study of untreated major depressive disorder (dated by TCRdb to between 2017 and 2018). In the study overall: A cross-sectional case-control design was used to compare T cell phenotype and TCR repertoire between antidepressant-free major depressive disorder patients and individually matched non-depressed controls. Differences in Vbeta 5.1, Vbeta 11 and Vbeta 22 usage observed by flow cytometry in the whole cohort were followed up by sequencing. The full study reports these points: In every sequenced subject, all of the top five TRBV05-01 clones were private clones. Because of the strict matching and exclusion criteria, the study sample was comparatively small, which limits how generalizable the findings are. In CD4+ T cells, sequencing confirmed that depressed patients used TRBV05-01 (Vbeta 5.1) more than controls did, with a one-tailed test giving p = 0.040. In the sequencing data, TRBV25-01 and TRBV02-01 usage matched the flow-cytometry pattern but was not statistically significant. For the sequencing comparisons, one-tailed planned tests were applied to only three preselected Vbeta families.

This clone appeared a single time. This clone's antigen is unknown. One base away there is no much larger clone; base qualities are not given. For sex, age, current smoking status and body mass index, every depressed patient had a pairwise-matched non-depressed control. Every participant was of European descent. No current or lifetime mood disorder was present in controls, and Quick Inventory of Depressive Symptoms-Self Report scores of 5 or less were recorded for controls. Major medical conditions, Axis I/II comorbidities, regular medication or illicit drug use, and drinking over 100 g alcohol a week were all grounds for excluding any participant. Approximately 30 ml of peripheral blood was collected into EDTA tubes from each participant. Thawed PBMCs underwent magnetic negative selection with the BD IMag Human CD4 T Lymphocyte Enrichment Set to purify CD4+ T cells. Flow cytometry confirmed that the CD4+ enrichment method typically gave about 95% purity. TCRbeta sequencing was performed on a subgroup of five case-control pairs selected blind to chemokine receptor expression and flow-cytometric repertoire skewing results. All blood samples were drawn in the morning at 8:00 a.m., and PBMCs were separated by Ficoll-Hypaque gradient centrifugation. PBMCs were cryopreserved by gradual cooling to -80°C and stored in liquid nitrogen until assayed.

V is cut back by 2 bases and J by 3 bases, with 6 bases in the junction unmatched. Taken from the germline V gene, the CDR1 and CDR2 loops are SGHTA and FQGTGA. Inclusive of the bounding cysteine and phenylalanine, the CDR3 is 15 residues long. Just the 45-base CDR3 DNA is kept, in frame starting at base 1. The Qiagen DNeasy Blood and Tissue Kit was used to extract total genomic DNA from the purified CD4+ T cells. Following immunoSEQ immunosequencing protocols, the TCRbeta CDR3 region, as defined by IMGT, was amplified and sequenced. Per the authors' processing: Raw sequence data were preprocessed by the immunoSEQ service for PCR and sequencing error correction. The sequence data were loaded into the immunoSEQ Analyzer and then analyzed further using VDJtools v1.0.7. The paired Wilcoxon signed-rank test was applied to assess differences between patients and controls. Entries here come from immuneACCESS through TCRdb and include only in-frame sequences with V and J called. Some clones fail to appear in such tables; in the studies checked, an unresolved V gene covers under half of the shortfall, and the cause of the remainder is unknown. That table supplies the V and J calls and clone size; D and trimming were determined from the DNA. This sample lists just over 20,000 clones; about 93% were detected once. The ten largest clones take up 0.25% to 0.35% of the sample.

The clonotype comes from a man aged 30 to 45 in good health. Rearrangement joined TRBV7-3 to TRBJ2-7; TRBD2 aligns with 8 central bases. Source material: CD4+ T cells from PBMCs. DNA sequence: TGTGCCAGCAGCTTACAGGCGGGAGGCCGCTACGAGCAGTACTTC. This codes for CASSLQAGGRYEQYF.